This T cell receptor beta chain was recovered during a study of T cells after posttransplantation cyclophosphamide. There are 14 residues in the CDR3. CDR1 is LNHDA, CDR2 SQIVND, per germline (reference sequence). The method was immunoSEQ multiplex PCR; TCRdb's version includes in-frame clones alone and lacks a portion of them. The data show about 10,000 clones, roughly 96% seen once. This TCR was sampled from a man aged 25 to 40 in good health and a related stem cell transplant donor. The sample taken for sequencing was naive CD8+ T cells sorted from PBMCs. V usage is TRBV19 and J usage is TRBJ2-2; 7 bases align to TRBD1. In DNA, the CDR3 is TGTCCGCAGGGCAGGGGGAAAAACACCGGGGAGCTGTTTTTT. This gives the protein CPQGRGKNTGELFF.